This T cell receptor (beta chain) was retrieved from a study of T cells in Graves' hyperthyroidism and ophthalmopathy. Study-wide findings and caveats: In the analysis, a 13 V-J model separated ophthalmopathy from stable hyperthyroidism.

This clonotype was counted ten times or more. Its specificity is unknown. Aged 18 to 65, the patients had hyperthyroidism that was newly diagnosed and had lasted under 2 months. Amplification of TCR beta CDR3 regions used RNA as the template. HTBI primers were used for first-round RT-PCR of the TCR CDR3. TCRdb re-derived calls from the multiplex PCR reads in MiXCR, one entry per CDR3 protein. There are some 510,000 distinct CDR3 sequences in the sample; more than 20% occur only once, and approximately 26% lies in the top ten. Sequenced material: blood. The TCR originated in a man aged 18 to 30 with Graves' hyperthyroidism.

This CDR3 reads CASSGAGQLEVKGYTF. The CDR3, as DNA: TGCGCCAGCAGCGGGGCCGGACAGCTCGAGGTGAAGGGCTACACCTTC. The chain uses TRBV5-1 and TRBJ1-2; maybe TRBD1 (6 bases). There are 16 residues in the CDR3. Germline lookup yields CDR1 SGHRS and CDR2 YFSETQ. The V and J ends lost 4 bases and 8 bases respectively, with 24 bases between them.